This T cell receptor (beta chain) was captured in a study of CD8 T cells in ankylosing spondylitis. Whole-study findings and limits: For ankylosing spondylitis blood, a TCR beta motif of eight or nine highly homologous variants appeared characteristic.

This clonotype was observed at least ten times. What it binds is not known. Trimming pared 5 bases from V and 5 bases from J, leaving 12 bases between. This CDR3 region has 13 residues. Each TCR beta library was made by quantitative 5'-RACE that incorporated molecular barcodes. TCRdb used MiXCR to reprocess the 5' RACE reads, holding one entry per CDR3 protein. The table has approximately 400,000 distinct CDR3 sequences, roughly 18% seen once. This TCR derives from a male donor with ankylosing spondylitis. The V gene is TRBV12-3 or TRBV12-4, the J gene TRBJ2-5; D call uncertain. Sequences were obtained from blood, either unsorted or a sorted T cell fraction (not recorded which). This chain's CDR3 is CASSVLGRETQYF. The CDR3, as DNA: TGTGCCAGCAGTGTCCTAGGTCGGGAGACCCAGTACTTC.